Following are 28 T cell receptor beta chains from one sample sequenced in a study of CD8+ T cells in alopecia areata. Isolated RNA was reverse transcribed into cDNA used as the sequencing template. The protocol was immunoSEQ multiplex PCR, while the TCRdb copy is restricted to in-frame clones and leaves out a portion. The sample records 250,000 to 300,000 clones, roughly 60% being singletons. Treatment defined: oral pan-JAK inhibitor, 5-10 mg twice daily. The sample in question was CD4+ T cells sorted from blood, obtained at week 24, from a patient treated with tofacitinib. All receptors come from a human donor with alopecia areata.

The J gene is TRBJ2-3, the V gene TRBV29-1; tentative D call: TRBD2 (6 bases). Trimming removed 4 bases at V and 2 bases at J, with 13 bases between. CDR3 length equals 14 residues. Germline V gene sequence: CDR1 SQVTM, CDR2 ANQGSEA. The CDR3 here is CSVASSGDTDTQYF. As DNA, the CDR3 is TGCAGCGTTGCGAGTAGCGGAGACACAGATACGCAGTATTTT.

This clone was observed a handful of times. The CDR3 loop reads CASSIGQGYEQYF. The CDR3 nucleotides read TGTGCCAGCTCAATCGGACAGGGCTACGAGCAGTACTTC. The chain uses TRBV18 and TRBJ2-7; TRBD1 matches 8 bases. The trim removed 5 bases at V and 3 bases at J, leaving 3 bases unmatched. The CDR3 is 13 amino acids. CDR1 KGHSH and CDR2 LQKENI come from the germline V gene.

The chain couples TRBV7-9 to TRBJ1-2, with D maybe TRBD1 (5 bases). Trimming took 4 bases from V and 4 from J, leaving 10 bases between them. The CDR3 is 13 amino acids. CDR1 is SEHNR and CDR2 is FQNEAQ in the germline V gene (reference sequence). The CDR3 DNA reads as TGTGCCAGCAGCTCCGGGACGGTCTATGGCTACACCTTC. It translates to CASSSGTVYGYTF.

This clone has just a few counts. V gene TRBV25-1 combines with J gene TRBJ1-6; TRBD1 matches 12 bases. V trimming: 4 bases; J trimming: 11 bases; junction bases outside the gene matches: 9. CDR1 is MGHDK, CDR2 SYGVNS, per germline. The CDR3 consists of 16 residues. As DNA, the CDR3 is TGTGCCAGCAGTGCGCTGGGGACAGGGGGCTCTCCACCCCTCCACTTT. Its translation is CASSALGTGGSPPLHF.

This clone has more than one count but fewer than ten. In DNA form, the CDR3 reads TGCAGCGTTGGGAGGGCCTCGCACGAGCAGTACTTC. Encoded protein: CSVGRASHEQYF. The V gene is TRBV29-1, the J gene TRBJ2-7; D possibly corresponds to TRBD2 (6 bases). The CDR3 length is 12 residues. V lost 4 bases to trimming and J lost 5 bases, with 12 bases between them. CDR1 is SQVTM and CDR2 is ANQGSEA in the germline V gene.

The V and J genes are TRBV7-2 and TRBJ1-1, with D perhaps matching TRBD1 (5 bases). The germline V gene has CDR1 SGHTA and CDR2 FQGNSA. This CDR3 is built from 14 residues. V was trimmed by 3 bases and J by 7 bases, leaving 15 bases between them. CDR3 region: CASSFRGIGLEAFF. CDR3 in DNA: TGTGCCAGCAGCTTTCGGGGGATTGGGCTTGAAGCTTTCTTT.

J is TRBJ2-3 and V is TRBV29-1, with 7 bases aligning to TRBD2. V shed 6 bases, J shed 3 bases, and the junction held 6 bases outside the gene matches. Germline CDR1 and CDR2: SQVTM and ANQGSEA. The CDR3 is made up of 13 amino acids. Here the CDR3 DNA reads TGCAGCGTCACCGCGGGGGTGACAGATACGCAGTATTTT. Amino acid sequence: CSVTAGVTDTQYF.

The rearrangement uses TRBV7-2 and TRBJ2-5; 8 nucleotides agree with TRBD2. The trim removed 1 base at V and 2 bases at J, leaving 3 bases unmatched. The CDR3 is made up of 15 amino acids. Germline V gives CDR1 SGHTA, CDR2 FQGNSA. CDR3: CASSLGGGPQETQYF. In nucleotides, the CDR3 is TGTGCCAGCAGCTTAGGCGGGGGGCCGCAAGAGACCCAGTACTTC. The full variable domain, in which reference TRBV7-2 and TRBJ2-5 provide the parts outside the CDR3, is GAGVSQSPSNKVTEKGKDVELRCDPISGHTALYWYRQSLGQGLEFLIYFQGNSAPDKSGLPSDRFSAERTGGSVSTLTIQRTQQEDSAVYLCASSLGGGPQETQYFGPGTRLLVL.

V usage is TRBV18 and J usage is TRBJ2-1, with 7 bases that match TRBD1. CDR1 is KGHSH and CDR2 is LQKENI in the germline V gene. The CDR3 has 15 amino acids. J was trimmed by 5 bases and V by 3 bases; bases with no gene match: 7. CDR3 sequence: CASSPDRVNNNEQFF. The CDR3 DNA is TGTGCCAGCTCACCCGACAGGGTGAACAACAATGAGCAGTTCTTC.

The V and J genes are TRBV7-9 and TRBJ2-1; 7 nucleotides match TRBD1. V shed 5 bases and J 5 bases; nucleotides not matched to a gene: 3. This CDR3 region has 13 residues. Germline CDR1 is SEHNR and CDR2 is FQNEAQ (reference sequence). The CDR3 sequence is CASSRQGHNEQFF. In nucleotides, the CDR3 is TGTGCCAGCAGCCGACAGGGACACAATGAGCAGTTCTTC. Complete variable domain (other parts from reference TRBV7-9 and TRBJ2-1): DTGVSQNPRHKITKRGQNVTFRCDPISEHNRLYWYRQTLGQGPEFLTYFQNEAQLEKSRLLSDRFSAERPKGSFSTLEIQRTEQGDSAMYLCASSRQGHNEQFFGPGTRLTVL.

This clone was seen just once. This sequence joins TRBV25-1 and TRBJ2-5, with D perhaps TRBD2 (5 bases). V was shortened by 3 bases and J by 0 bases, with 8 bases between the two germline ends. Germline V CDR1 and CDR2: MGHDK, SYGVNS. The CDR3 loop spans 14 amino acids. This CDR3 is CASSEREYQETQYF. CDR3 in DNA: TGTGCCAGCAGTGAGAGGGAATACCAAGAGACCCAGTACTTC.

The chain recombines TRBV20-1 with TRBJ2-7; no reliable D call. This CDR3 has 11 amino acids. The ends were cut back, 3 bases at V and 6 bases at J, with 9 bases in the middle. CDR1 and CDR2 (germline): DFQATT, SNEGSKA (reference sequence). CDR3 loop: CSARSLSEQYF. The DNA of the CDR3 is TGCAGTGCTAGGAGCTTAAGCGAGCAGTACTTC.

The rearrangement links TRBV27 to TRBJ2-3; D is perhaps TRBD2 (6 bases). Germline V gene data show CDR1 as MNHEY and CDR2 as SMNVEV (reference sequence). The CDR3 has 15 amino acids. Trimming removed 8 bases from V and 3 bases from J, with 18 bases in between. The CDR3 coding sequence is TGTGCCAGCGCCTTACGGCGGGGAGATACAGATACGCAGTATTTT. Translation gives CASALRRGDTDTQYF.

Only a few counts were recorded for this clone. The same CDR3 is also encoded by other DNA sequences in this sample. The chain joins TRBV30 to TRBJ2-3; D gene ambiguous. Germline CDR1 reads GTSNPN; CDR2 reads SVGIG (reference sequence). This CDR3 has 11 residues. The V end was cut by 0 bases, the J end by 6 bases, with 4 bases between. The CDR3 loop reads CAWSVKDTQYF. The CDR3, as DNA: TGTGCCTGGAGTGTAAAGGATACGCAGTATTTT.

This clone was found a few times. This chain links TRBV6-1 with TRBJ2-7, with D perhaps TRBD2 (5 bases). V lost 7 bases and J 3 bases, leaving 13 bases between the germline ends. The CDR3 runs 13 residues. From germline, CDR1 is MNHNS and CDR2 SASEGT. The CDR3 sequence: CASNHGVGYEQYF. The CDR3, as DNA: TGTGCCAGCAATCACGGGGTCGGCTACGAGCAGTACTTC.

A note on this clone: Different DNA sequences within this sample yield the same CDR3. V usage is TRBV29-1 and J usage is TRBJ2-3; D uncertain. CDR1 SQVTM and CDR2 ANQGSEA come from the germline V gene. This CDR3 region has 11 residues. With 1 base removed from V and 4 bases from J, the gap between germline ends came to 3 bases. The CDR3 coding sequence is TGCAGCGTTGAAGGGGCAGATACGCAGTATTTT. As protein: CSVEGADTQYF.

The chain joins TRBV11-2 to TRBJ1-1, with D uncertain. The germline gives CDR1 SGHAT, CDR2 FQNNGV. Trimming removed 5 bases from V and 7 bases from J, with 11 bases in between. CDR3 length equals 12 residues. This CDR3 reads CASSGGMNEAFF. CDR3 coding DNA: TGTGCCAGCAGCGGAGGGATGAATGAAGCTTTCTTT.

This clone was found a few times. V is TRBV19 and J is TRBJ2-2, with 8 bases matching TRBD2. The CDR3 length is 15 residues. Per germline, CDR1 LNHDA and CDR2 SQIVND (reference sequence). With V trimmed by 2 bases and J by 4 bases, 3 bases remained unmatched. CDR3 DNA sequence: TGTGCCAGTAGTATAAGACTAGCGTCCACCGGGGAGCTGTTTTTT. Protein: CASSIRLASTGELFF.

The rearrangement joins TRBV4-1 to TRBJ2-1; 15 positions agree with TRBD2. With 4 bases clipped from V and 6 bases from J, the junction kept 13 bases outside the gene matches. This CDR3 is built from 19 residues. Germline CDR1 reads MGHRA; CDR2 reads YSYEKL. As DNA, the CDR3 is TGCGCCAGCAGCCGCGGGACTAGCGGGGGGCCACGCATTTCCAATGAGCAGTTCTTC. Protein product: CASSRGTSGGPRISNEQFF.

This clone was counted a few times. V is TRBV19 and J is TRBJ1-1, with 12 positions matching TRBD1. Losses at the gene ends were 8 bases for V and 5 bases for J; bases not matched to a gene: 12. Germline V gives CDR1 LNHDA, CDR2 SQIVND (reference sequence). This CDR3 spans 16 amino acids. The CDR3 here is CASSKGTGGRITEAFF. As DNA, the CDR3 is TGTGCCAGTTCGAAAGGGACAGGGGGCCGAATTACTGAAGCTTTCTTT.

For the CDR3, the DNA is TGTGCCTGGAGCAAAATCTCGGATGGCTACACCTTC. This sequence encodes CAWSKISDGYTF. The rearrangement links TRBV30 to TRBJ1-2; D is unresolved. Germline V gene data show CDR1 as GTSNPN and CDR2 as SVGIG (reference sequence). With 3 bases removed from V and 6 bases from J, the gap between germline ends came to 11 bases. The CDR3 contains 12 residues.

This clone occurred a few times. The chain couples TRBV30 to TRBJ2-4, with D perhaps given as TRBD1 or TRBD2 (5 bases each). The CDR3 loop spans 18 amino acids. Looked up from germline, CDR1 is GTSNPN and CDR2 is SVGIG (reference sequence). Deletions cut 4 bases from V and 0 bases from J, with 22 bases between. The CDR3 sequence is CAWNSALEGPIAKNIQYF. CDR3 coding DNA: TGTGCCTGGAATTCTGCCCTAGAGGGGCCTATAGCCAAAAACATTCAGTACTTC.

J is TRBJ1-4 and V is TRBV27, with a weak D call TRBD1 (5 bases). The CDR3 consists of 15 residues. V was shortened by 7 bases and J by 10 bases, with 22 bases between the two germline ends. CDR1 and CDR2 from the germline V gene are MNHEY and SMNVEV (reference sequence). CDR3 residues: CASKPSTASPRKLFF. The CDR3 bases are TGTGCCAGCAAGCCATCGACAGCGTCCCCGAGAAAACTGTTTTTT. Based on the CDR3 plus reference TRBV27 and TRBJ1-4, the full variable domain is EAQVTQNPRYLITVTGKKLTVTCSQNMNHEYMSWYRQDPGLGLRQIYYSMNVEVTDKGDVPEGYKVSRKEKRNFPLILESPSPNQTSLYFCASKPSTASPRKLFFGSGTQLSVL.

The chain links TRBV5-6 to TRBJ1-4; D remains unclear. Germline V gene sequence: CDR1 SGHDT, CDR2 YYEEEE. V dropped 4 bases and J dropped 10 bases, with 14 bases sitting between them. This CDR3 contains 13 residues. The CDR3 DNA follows: TGTGCCAGCAGCCTCAAGGGAGGCGTAAAACTGTTTTTT. Translating it yields CASSLKGGVKLFF. The variable domain in full, with the rest retrieved from reference TRBV5-6 and TRBJ1-4, is DAGVTQSPTHLIKTRGQQVTLRCSPKSGHDTVSWYQQALGQGPQFIFQYYEEEERQRGNFPDRFSGHQFPNYSSELNVNALLLGDSALYLCASSLKGGVKLFFGSGTQLSVL.

This clone has a handful of counts. The chain employs TRBV28 and TRBJ2-1, with 11 bases fitting TRBD2. This CDR3 is 16 amino acids long. V was pared by 7 bases and J by 7 bases, with 12 bases of the junction left unmatched. Germline assignment: CDR1 MDHEN and CDR2 SYDVKM. Written as DNA, the CDR3 is TGTGCCAGCACCCTTCTTAGGACTAGCGGGTCAAATGAGCAGTTCTTC. Protein: CASTLLRTSGSNEQFF.

J is TRBJ1-2 and V is TRBV29-1; weak D call: TRBD1 (5 bases). This CDR3 has 15 residues. Trimming cost V 4 bases and J 4 bases, with 19 bases left between them. CDR1 and CDR2 from the germline V gene are SQVTM and ANQGSEA. CDR3 in DNA: TGCAGCGTTGGGGCCTCAAGTCAGGGATCCTATGGCTACACCTTC. Translated: CSVGASSQGSYGYTF.

The chain recombines TRBV4-3 with TRBJ2-1; D perhaps matches TRBD1 (5 bases). V was trimmed by 0 bases and J by 15 bases, leaving 15 bases between them. Looked up from germline, CDR1 is LGHNA and CDR2 is YSLEER. The CDR3 covers 13 residues. As DNA, the CDR3 is TGCGCCAGCAGCCAAGATAAAGGAGACAGCATGTTCTTC. Encoded protein: CASSQDKGDSMFF.

The chain has TRBV9 and TRBJ2-7; TRBD1 matches at 7 bases. CDR1 is SGDLS, CDR2 YYNGEE, per germline. The V and J ends lost 2 bases and 2 bases, in that order; junction bases with no gene match: 7. The CDR3 totals 15 residues. CDR3 residues: CASSVGDSFTYEQYF. CDR3 bases: TGTGCCAGCAGCGTCGGGGACAGTTTTACCTACGAGCAGTACTTC.